These T cell receptor beta chains were read from a single sample in a study of cytomegalovirus exposure and HLA in healthy donors. The protocol was immunoSEQ multiplex PCR, while the TCRdb copy is restricted to in-frame clones and leaves out a portion. Among roughly 130,000 clones, 80% were seen once, and the ten largest hold 1%. The source material was PBMCs. Receptors were obtained from a middle-aged man in good health and CMV-seronegative. CDR3s include the opening cysteine and the closing phenylalanine or tryptophan. A D gene is named only where the DNA matches it firmly. The size field is filled for only some rows; it gives once, few, many or a size class.

d_call: -
cdr3_length: 15
j_call: TRBJ1-4
v_call: TRBV5-1
clone_size: -
cdr3_aa: CASSAEIGGNEKLFF
cdr3_nt: TGCGCCAGCAGCGCCGAGATAGGCGGGAATGAAAAACTGTTTTTT

d_call: -
cdr3_length: 15
j_call: TRBJ1-1
v_call: TRBV5-4
clone_size: -
cdr3_aa: CTSSSKTGPSTEAFF
cdr3_nt: TGTACCAGCAGCTCAAAAACAGGCCCGAGCACTGAAGCTTTCTTT

d_call: -
cdr3_length: 14
j_call: TRBJ1-4
v_call: TRBV7-2
clone_size: -
cdr3_aa: CASSLGTGLEKLFF
cdr3_nt: TGTGCCAGCAGCTTAGGCACAGGGTTGGAAAAACTGTTTTTT

d_call: TRBD2
cdr3_length: 16
j_call: TRBJ2-1
v_call: TRBV7-9
clone_size: -
cdr3_aa: CASSPFGASGSDEQFF
cdr3_nt: TGTGCCAGCAGCCCTTTCGGGGCTAGCGGGAGCGATGAGCAGTTCTTC

d_call: TRBD1
cdr3_length: 15
j_call: TRBJ1-3
v_call: TRBV2
clone_size: once
cdr3_aa: CASRNAGTGVNTIYF
cdr3_nt: TGTGCCAGCAGGAACGCCGGGACAGGGGTCAACACCATATATTTT

d_call: TRBD2
cdr3_length: 15
j_call: TRBJ2-1
v_call: TRBV29-1
clone_size: -
cdr3_aa: CSVDSGPSSYNEQFF
cdr3_nt: TGCAGCGTGGATAGCGGGCCCAGCTCCTACAATGAGCAGTTCTTC

d_call: -
cdr3_length: 15
j_call: TRBJ1-4
v_call: TRBV28
clone_size: few
cdr3_aa: CASSPGGEQNEKLFF
cdr3_nt: TGTGCCAGCAGTCCGGGGGGGGAGCAGAATGAAAAACTGTTTTTT

d_call: TRBD1
cdr3_length: 15
j_call: TRBJ1-6
v_call: TRBV28
clone_size: -
cdr3_aa: CASSFPGQGNSPLHF
cdr3_nt: TGTGCCAGCAGTTTTCCGGGACAGGGTAATTCACCCCTCCACTTT

d_call: TRBD1
cdr3_length: 13
j_call: TRBJ1-6
v_call: TRBV30
clone_size: -
cdr3_aa: CAWIGTGASPLHF
cdr3_nt: TGTGCCTGGATAGGGACAGGAGCTTCACCCCTCCACTTT

d_call: TRBD2
cdr3_length: 13
j_call: TRBJ2-7
v_call: TRBV5-1
clone_size: -
cdr3_aa: CASSLDGTSGQYF
cdr3_nt: TGCGCCAGCAGCTTGGACGGGACTAGCGGGCAGTACTTC

d_call: TRBD2
cdr3_length: 15
j_call: TRBJ2-5
v_call: TRBV5-1
clone_size: -
cdr3_aa: CASSLIAGVEETQYF
cdr3_nt: TGCGCCAGCAGCTTAATAGCGGGAGTGGAAGAGACCCAGTACTTC

d_call: TRBD1
cdr3_length: 16
j_call: TRBJ2-3
v_call: TRBV27
clone_size: -
cdr3_aa: CASSLGWGQAIDTQYF
cdr3_nt: TGTGCCAGCAGTTTGGGGTGGGGACAGGCTATCGATACGCAGTATTTT

d_call: -
cdr3_length: 14
j_call: TRBJ2-7
v_call: TRBV7-9
clone_size: -
cdr3_aa: CASGTRVSGYEQYF
cdr3_nt: TGTGCCAGCGGAACAAGGGTTAGCGGCTACGAGCAGTACTTC

d_call: -
cdr3_length: 12
j_call: TRBJ2-7
v_call: TRBV5-1
clone_size: -
cdr3_aa: CASSLEGYEQYF
cdr3_nt: TGCGCCAGCAGCTTAGAGGGCTACGAGCAGTACTTC

d_call: -
cdr3_length: 14
j_call: TRBJ1-1
v_call: TRBV30
clone_size: -
cdr3_aa: CAWSADIENTEAFF
cdr3_nt: TGTGCCTGGAGCGCCGACATTGAGAACACTGAAGCTTTCTTT

d_call: TRBD1
cdr3_length: 15
j_call: TRBJ2-3
v_call: TRBV19
clone_size: -
cdr3_aa: CASSYQGASTDTQYF
cdr3_nt: TGTGCCAGTAGTTATCAGGGGGCCAGCACAGATACGCAGTATTTT

d_call: TRBD1
cdr3_length: 15
j_call: TRBJ1-1
v_call: TRBV5-1
clone_size: -
cdr3_aa: CASSLAQGAYTEAFF
cdr3_nt: TGCGCCAGCAGCTTGGCTCAGGGGGCCTACACTGAAGCTTTCTTT

d_call: -
cdr3_length: 17
j_call: TRBJ2-4
v_call: TRBV28
clone_size: few
cdr3_aa: CASSWAGIKEAKNIQYF
cdr3_nt: TGTGCCAGCAGTTGGGCCGGGATCAAGGAAGCCAAAAACATTCAGTACTTC

d_call: -
cdr3_length: 14
j_call: TRBJ2-1
v_call: TRBV7-9
clone_size: once
cdr3_aa: CASSLRVSYNEQFF
cdr3_nt: TGTGCCAGCAGCCTCAGGGTCTCCTACAATGAGCAGTTCTTC

d_call: -
cdr3_length: 14
j_call: TRBJ1-5
v_call: TRBV2
clone_size: -
cdr3_aa: CASSALWAGQPQHF
cdr3_nt: TGTGCCAGCAGCGCCCTGTGGGCCGGACAGCCCCAGCATTTT

d_call: TRBD2
cdr3_length: 12
j_call: TRBJ2-3
v_call: TRBV29-1
clone_size: -
cdr3_aa: CSVGLGGDTQYF
cdr3_nt: TGCAGCGTTGGACTGGGGGGGGATACGCAGTATTTT

d_call: -
cdr3_length: 15
j_call: TRBJ1-1
v_call: TRBV19
clone_size: -
cdr3_aa: CASNLWGAGNTEAFF
cdr3_nt: TGTGCCAGTAACCTATGGGGCGCAGGGAACACTGAAGCTTTCTTT

d_call: -
cdr3_length: 14
j_call: TRBJ2-3
v_call: TRBV7-9
clone_size: few
cdr3_aa: CASSSPSGSDTQYF
cdr3_nt: TGTGCCAGCAGCTCGCCCTCAGGGTCAGATACGCAGTATTTT

d_call: -
cdr3_length: 13
j_call: TRBJ1-2
v_call: TRBV7-2
clone_size: -
cdr3_aa: CASSADSNYGYTF
cdr3_nt: TGTGCCAGCAGCGCCGACAGTAACTATGGCTACACCTTC